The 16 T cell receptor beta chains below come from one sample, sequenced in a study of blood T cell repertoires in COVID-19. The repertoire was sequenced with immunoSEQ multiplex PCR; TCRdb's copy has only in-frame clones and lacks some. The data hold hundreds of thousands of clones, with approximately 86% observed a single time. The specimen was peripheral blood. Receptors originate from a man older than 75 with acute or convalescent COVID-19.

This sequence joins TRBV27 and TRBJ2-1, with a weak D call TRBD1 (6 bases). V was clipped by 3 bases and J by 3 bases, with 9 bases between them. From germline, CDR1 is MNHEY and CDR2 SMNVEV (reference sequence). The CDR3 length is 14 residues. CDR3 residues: CASSFADSYNEQFF. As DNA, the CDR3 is TGTGCCAGCAGTTTTGCGGACAGCTACAATGAGCAGTTCTTC.

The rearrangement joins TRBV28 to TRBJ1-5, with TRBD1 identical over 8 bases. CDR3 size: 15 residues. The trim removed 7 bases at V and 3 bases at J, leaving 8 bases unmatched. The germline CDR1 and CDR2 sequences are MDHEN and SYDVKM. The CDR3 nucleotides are TGTGCCAGCATTACTTACAGGGGGATCAATCAGCCCCAGCATTTT. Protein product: CASITYRGINQPQHF.

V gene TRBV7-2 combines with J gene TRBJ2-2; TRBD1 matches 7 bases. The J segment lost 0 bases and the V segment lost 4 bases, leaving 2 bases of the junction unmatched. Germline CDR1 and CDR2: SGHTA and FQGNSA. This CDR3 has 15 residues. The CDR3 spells CASSWTGANTGELFF. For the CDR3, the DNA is TGTGCCAGCAGCTGGACAGGTGCGAACACCGGGGAGCTGTTTTTT.

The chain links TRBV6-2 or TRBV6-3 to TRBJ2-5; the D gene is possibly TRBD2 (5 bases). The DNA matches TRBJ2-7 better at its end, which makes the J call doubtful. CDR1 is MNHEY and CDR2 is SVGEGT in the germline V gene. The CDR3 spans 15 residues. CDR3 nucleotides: TGTGCCAGCAGTTACGGGCACCCTAGCCTCTACGAGCAGTACTTC. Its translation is CASSYGHPSLYEQYF.

As DNA, the CDR3 is TGTGCCAGCAGTTACGGGTCGCAGGGTGAAGACTACGAGCAGTACTTC. This codes for CASSYGSQGEDYEQYF. This chain links TRBV6-5 with TRBJ2-7, with D maybe TRBD1 (5 bases). V gave up 2 bases and J gave up 3 bases, with 17 bases separating them. Germline assignment: CDR1 MNHEY and CDR2 SVGAGI. This CDR3 has 16 amino acids.

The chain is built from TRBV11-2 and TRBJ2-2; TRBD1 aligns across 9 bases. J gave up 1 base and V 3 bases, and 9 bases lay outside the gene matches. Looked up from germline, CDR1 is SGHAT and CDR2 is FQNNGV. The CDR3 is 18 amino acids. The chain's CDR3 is CASSFRTGANGNTGELFF. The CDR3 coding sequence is TGTGCCAGCAGCTTCCGGACAGGGGCGAACGGGAACACCGGGGAGCTGTTTTTT.

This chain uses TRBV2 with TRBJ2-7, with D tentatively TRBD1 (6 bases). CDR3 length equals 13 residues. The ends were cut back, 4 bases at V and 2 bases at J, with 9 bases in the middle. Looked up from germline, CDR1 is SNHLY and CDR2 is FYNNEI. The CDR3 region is CASSVGGAYEQYF. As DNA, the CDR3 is TGTGCCAGCAGTGTAGGGGGAGCCTACGAGCAGTACTTC.

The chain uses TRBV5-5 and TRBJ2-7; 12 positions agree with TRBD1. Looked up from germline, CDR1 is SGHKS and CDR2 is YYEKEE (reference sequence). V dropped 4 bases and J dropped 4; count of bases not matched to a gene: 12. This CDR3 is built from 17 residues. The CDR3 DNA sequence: TGTGCCAGCAGCCTTCCCCCGGGACAGGGGGCTCAATACGAGCAGTACTTC. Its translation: CASSLPPGQGAQYEQYF. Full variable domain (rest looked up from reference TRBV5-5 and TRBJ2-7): DAGVTQSPTHLIKTRGQQVTLRCSPISGHKSVSWYQQVLGQGPQFIFQYYEKEERGRGNFPDRFSARQFPNYSSELNVNALLLGDSALYLCASSLPPGQGAQYEQYFGPGTRLTVT.

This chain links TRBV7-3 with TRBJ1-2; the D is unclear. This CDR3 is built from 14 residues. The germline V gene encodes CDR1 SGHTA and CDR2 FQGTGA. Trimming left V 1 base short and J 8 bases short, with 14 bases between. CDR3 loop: CASSLRMGRGGYTF. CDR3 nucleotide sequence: TGTGCCAGCAGCTTAAGGATGGGAAGAGGGGGCTACACCTTC.

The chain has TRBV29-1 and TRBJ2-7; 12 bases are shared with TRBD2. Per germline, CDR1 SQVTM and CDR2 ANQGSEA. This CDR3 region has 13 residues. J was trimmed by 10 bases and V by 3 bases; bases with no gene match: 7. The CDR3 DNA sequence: TGCAGCGTTGACTTGACTAGCGGGGGCATCCAGTACTTC. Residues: CSVDLTSGGIQYF.

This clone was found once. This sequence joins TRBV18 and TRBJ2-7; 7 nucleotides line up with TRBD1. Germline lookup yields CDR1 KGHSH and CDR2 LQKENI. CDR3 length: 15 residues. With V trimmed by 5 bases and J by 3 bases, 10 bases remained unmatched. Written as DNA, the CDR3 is TGTGCCAGCTCAGCGACAGGGAGTAACGACTACGAGCAGTACTTC. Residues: CASSATGSNDYEQYF. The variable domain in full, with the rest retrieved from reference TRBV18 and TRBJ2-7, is NAGVMQNPRHLVRRRGQEARLRCSPMKGHSHVYWYRQLPEEGLKFMVYLQKENIIDESGMPKERFSAEFPKEGPSILRIQQVVRGDSAAYFCASSATGSNDYEQYFGPGTRLTVT.

This CDR3 is CASSLPTGQGNTIYF. CDR3 bases: TGTGCCAGCAGTTTACCGACAGGGCAAGGAAACACCATATATTTT. The chain recombines TRBV28 with TRBJ1-3; 7 bases are a match to TRBD1. V lost 2 bases, J lost 4 bases, and 5 bases stayed unmatched. CDR3 length: 15 residues. Germline V gene lookup returns CDR1 MDHEN and CDR2 SYDVKM. Drawing the rest from reference TRBV28 and TRBJ1-3, the complete variable domain is DVKVTQSSRYLVKRTGEKVFLECVQDMDHENMFWYRQDPGLGLRLIYFSYDVKMKEKGDIPEGYSVSREKKERFSLILESASTNQTSMYLCASSLPTGQGNTIYFGEGSWLTVV.

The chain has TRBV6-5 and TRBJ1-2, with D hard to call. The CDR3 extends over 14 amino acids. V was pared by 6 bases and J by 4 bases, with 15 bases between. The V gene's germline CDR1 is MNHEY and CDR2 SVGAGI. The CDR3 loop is CASRRDQGTYGYTF. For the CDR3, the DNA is TGTGCCAGCAGACGGGATCAAGGTACCTATGGCTACACCTTC.

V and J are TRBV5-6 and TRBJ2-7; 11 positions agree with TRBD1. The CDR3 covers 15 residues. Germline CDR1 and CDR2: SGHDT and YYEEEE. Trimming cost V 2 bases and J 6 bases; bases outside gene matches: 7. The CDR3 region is CASSFAGTGGTEQYF. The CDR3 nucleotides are TGTGCCAGCAGCTTCGCCGGGACAGGGGGTACCGAGCAGTACTTC.

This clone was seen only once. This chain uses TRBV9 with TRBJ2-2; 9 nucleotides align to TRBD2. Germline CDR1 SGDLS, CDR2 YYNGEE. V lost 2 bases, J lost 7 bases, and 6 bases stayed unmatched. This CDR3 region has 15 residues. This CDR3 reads CASSVSGRRNGELFF. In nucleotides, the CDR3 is TGTGCCAGCAGCGTGAGCGGGAGGCGGAACGGGGAGCTGTTTTTT.

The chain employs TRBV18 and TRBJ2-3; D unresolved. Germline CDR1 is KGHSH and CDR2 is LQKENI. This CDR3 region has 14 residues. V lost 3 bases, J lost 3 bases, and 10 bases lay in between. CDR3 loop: CASSPRSMTDTQYF. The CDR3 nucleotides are TGTGCCAGCTCACCGAGAAGCATGACAGATACGCAGTATTTT.